The 4 T cell receptor beta chains presented below share a single source sample, sequenced in a study of T cell responses to AZD1222 COVID-19 vaccine. Some clones are missing from TCRdb's copy, which holds only in-frame ones; the method was immunoSEQ multiplex PCR. The sample yields roughly 70,000 clones, 60% to 85% seen once. The source material was peripheral blood, sampled on day 0 of MenACWY control vaccination. The source of these receptors is an adult in good health.

The CDR3 region is CARSSIPGQRNSPLHF. CDR3 in DNA: TGTGCCAGAAGCTCTATACCGGGACAGAGGAATTCACCCCTCCACTTT. This chain uses TRBV5-3 with TRBJ1-6; 7 positions match TRBD1. TRBV5-3 has ORF status, its function being uncertain. V lost 3 bases, J lost 7 bases, and 10 bases stayed unmatched. CDR3 length: 16 amino acids.

This rearrangement joins TRBV7-9 to TRBJ1-4, with 8 bases fitting TRBD1. The CDR3 runs 13 residues. The trim removed 2 bases at V and 7 bases at J, leaving 0 bases unmatched. Per the germline V gene, CDR1 is SEHNR and CDR2 is FQNEAQ (reference sequence). CDR3 region: CASSLTGGEKLFF. In DNA, the CDR3 is TGTGCCAGCAGCTTAACAGGGGGTGAAAAACTGTTTTTT.

V is TRBV5-1 and J is TRBJ1-2; TRBD1 is a possible D gene (5 bases). Trimming shortened V by 3 bases and J by 0 bases, and 12 bases separated the two germline ends. This CDR3 is 15 amino acids long. Germline V gives CDR1 SGHRS, CDR2 YFSETQ. The CDR3 coding sequence is TGCGCCAGCAGCTGGGGCAGAGAAACTAACTATGGCTACACCTTC. This encodes CASSWGRETNYGYTF.

This clone appeared a few times. The chain uses TRBV27 and TRBJ1-2, with unresolved D. Germline assignment: CDR1 MNHEY and CDR2 SMNVEV (reference sequence). The CDR3 extends over 12 amino acids. The germline V and J ends were trimmed by 6 bases and 4 bases, with 9 bases remaining between them. The CDR3 DNA is TGTGCCAGCAGGGGAATGGGCTATGGCTACACCTTC. It codes for CASRGMGYGYTF.